This TCR beta chain emerged from a study of Tregs in tolerant kidney transplant recipients (dated by TCRdb to the late 2010s). About the study as a whole: Related donors were used in the transplants with nonmyeloablative bone marrow transplantation, and mixed chimerism was transient in the human trials. TCRbeta sequencing was used in the study to identify donor-specific regulatory T cells before combined kidney and bone marrow transplantation, and the identified cells were then tracked after transplant.

Per the publication, the time point label means: blood sample drawn before combined kidney and bone marrow transplant. Unstimulated Tregs (CD4+CD25+CD127-), CD4+ non-Tregs (CD4+CD25-), CD4 and CD8 cells were FACS-sorted from thawed PBMCs. Patients were several combined kidney and bone marrow transplant recipients from the ITN036ST trial, and only these trial subjects had samples available. Healthy control blood was separated into PBMCs by Ficoll density gradient and cryopreserved, and patient PBMCs were collected both before and after transplant. A note on this clone: Its antigen remains unidentified. The DNA ends 3 residues before the CDR3 does, and the rest of the CDR3 is filled in from the germline J gene.

For TCRbeta CDR3 sequencing, genomic DNA from the sorted cells was extracted using the QIAGEN DNeasy Blood and Tissue Kit. High-throughput TCRbeta CDR3 sequencing was carried out commercially through immunoSEQ, with PCR amplification with bias correction and internal controls included. The original pipeline was this. A unique productive TCRbeta sequence was defined by the CDR3 nucleotide sequence when primers matched, and otherwise by the CDR3 amino acid sequence together with the Vbeta and Jbeta genes. As a correction for sorting error, sequences shared between sorted populations at a frequency ratio of 2:1 or less were discarded, and the remaining shared sequences were assigned to the higher population. A sequence counted as donor-reactive if, in CFSE-low cells, the sequence had a frequency of at least 0.01% and was expanded at least 5-fold compared with unstimulated cells. Repertoire divergence was quantified by Jensen-Shannon divergence calculated from the top 100 TCRbeta sequences ranked by frequency. For samples with multiple sequencing runs, sorting error was corrected in each run separately before the runs were combined. Sourced from immuneACCESS, this table was stored by TCRdb with only in-frame sequences that have V and J called. A share of the clones is absent; for the studies checked, an unresolved V gene accounts for under half, and the remainder has no known explanation. That table gives V, J and clone size, and the DNA gave D and trimming. The sample's records list 45,000 to 55,000 clones. 0.7% to 0.95% of the sample belongs to the ten largest clones.

The study at large found these results: Biological reproducibility was not directly assessed, although technical replication error appeared to be minimal. Expanding Tregs with activated donor B cells appeared to identify the most biologically relevant and donor-specific TCRbeta repertoire. For some patients the PCR primers changed over time, which made it impossible to compare the samples from those patients at the nucleotide level. The study was constrained by small patient numbers, and validation of the findings is required in larger populations and under other immunosuppression protocols. Donor-specific Treg expansion exceeded global Treg expansion in tolerant patients, suggesting antigen-driven rather than nonspecific expansion.

CDR1 and CDR2 were assigned from the germline V gene as KGHSH and LQKENI. Relative to germline, V is missing 6 bases and J is missing 9 bases, with 5 bases of the junction outside any gene match. There are 13 amino acids in the CDR3, from cysteine to phenylalanine inclusive. The CDR3 was read in part: 30 bases, with the frame set at base 1. This chain is built from TRBV18 and TRBJ2-2, with 9 bases in between that match TRBD1. The receptor's source is a human donor who received a combined kidney and bone marrow transplant. The sequencing used CD4+ T cells from blood, collected before the transplant. The CDR3 protein: CASSRDRARELFF. CDR3 DNA (partial): TGTGCCAGCTCGCGGGACAGGGCGCGGGAG.